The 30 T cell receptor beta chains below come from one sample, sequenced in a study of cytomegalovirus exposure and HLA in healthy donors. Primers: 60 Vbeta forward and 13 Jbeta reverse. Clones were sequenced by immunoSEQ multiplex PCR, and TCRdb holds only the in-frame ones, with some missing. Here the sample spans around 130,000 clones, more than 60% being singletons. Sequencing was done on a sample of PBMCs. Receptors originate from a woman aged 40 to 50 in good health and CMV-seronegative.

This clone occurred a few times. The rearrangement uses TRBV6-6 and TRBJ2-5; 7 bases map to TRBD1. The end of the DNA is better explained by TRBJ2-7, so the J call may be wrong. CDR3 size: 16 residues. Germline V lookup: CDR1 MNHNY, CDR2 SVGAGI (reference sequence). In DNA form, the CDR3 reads TGTGCCAGCAGTTACGAGACAGGGTTCGGCCCCTACGAGCAGTACTTC. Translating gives CASSYETGFGPYEQYF.

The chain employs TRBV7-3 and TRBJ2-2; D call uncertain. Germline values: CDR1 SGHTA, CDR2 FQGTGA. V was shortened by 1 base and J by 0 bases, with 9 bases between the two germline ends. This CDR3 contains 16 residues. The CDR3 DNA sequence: TGTGCCAGCAGCTTAAACCCGACTTCGAACACCGGGGAGCTGTTTTTT. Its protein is CASSLNPTSNTGELFF.

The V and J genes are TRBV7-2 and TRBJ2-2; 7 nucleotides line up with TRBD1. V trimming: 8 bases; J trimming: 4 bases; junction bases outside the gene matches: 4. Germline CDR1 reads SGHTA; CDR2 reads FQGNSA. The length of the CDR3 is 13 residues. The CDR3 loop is CASEGAVTGELFF. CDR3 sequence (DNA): TGTGCCAGCGAGGGGGCCGTCACCGGGGAGCTGTTTTTT.

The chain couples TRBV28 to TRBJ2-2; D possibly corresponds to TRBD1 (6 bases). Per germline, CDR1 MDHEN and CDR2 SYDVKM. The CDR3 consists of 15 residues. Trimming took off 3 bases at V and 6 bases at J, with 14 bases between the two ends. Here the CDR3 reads CASSLLQGSAGELFF. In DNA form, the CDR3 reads TGTGCCAGCAGTTTGCTTCAGGGGTCTGCCGGGGAGCTGTTTTTT.

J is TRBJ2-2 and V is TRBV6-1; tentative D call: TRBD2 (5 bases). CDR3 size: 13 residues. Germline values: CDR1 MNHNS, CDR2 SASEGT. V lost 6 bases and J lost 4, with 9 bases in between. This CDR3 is CASRRAGTGELFF. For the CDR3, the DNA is TGTGCCAGCAGGCGGGCGGGCACCGGGGAGCTGTTTTTT.

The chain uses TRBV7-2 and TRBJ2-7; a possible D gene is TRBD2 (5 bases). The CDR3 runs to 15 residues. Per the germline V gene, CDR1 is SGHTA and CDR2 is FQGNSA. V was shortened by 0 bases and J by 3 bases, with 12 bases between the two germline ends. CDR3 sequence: CASSLAGVPNYEQYF. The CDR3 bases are TGTGCCAGCAGCTTAGCGGGAGTACCGAACTACGAGCAGTACTTC.

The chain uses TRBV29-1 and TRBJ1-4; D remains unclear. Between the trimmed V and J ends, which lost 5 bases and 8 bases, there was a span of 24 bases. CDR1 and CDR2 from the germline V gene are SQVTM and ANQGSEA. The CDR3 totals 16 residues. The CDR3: CSVQTRLSGLREKLFF. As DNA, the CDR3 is TGCAGCGTTCAGACCCGATTGAGCGGGCTGAGGGAAAAACTGTTTTTT.

In DNA, the CDR3 is TGCGCCAGCAGCTTGATGGGTGGAGGAGAGACCCAGTACTTC. This gives the protein CASSLMGGGETQYF. The chain recombines TRBV5-1 with TRBJ2-5; maybe TRBD2 (5 bases). This CDR3 is built from 14 residues. Germline-derived CDR1 and CDR2 are SGHRS and YFSETQ. V gave up 1 base and J gave up 4 bases, with 11 bases separating them.

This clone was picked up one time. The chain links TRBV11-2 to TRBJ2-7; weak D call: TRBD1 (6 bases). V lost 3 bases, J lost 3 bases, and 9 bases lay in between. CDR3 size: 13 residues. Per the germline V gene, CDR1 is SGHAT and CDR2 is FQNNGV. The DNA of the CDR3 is TGTGCCAGCAGCTTGGGACAATTCTACGAGCAGTACTTC. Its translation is CASSLGQFYEQYF.

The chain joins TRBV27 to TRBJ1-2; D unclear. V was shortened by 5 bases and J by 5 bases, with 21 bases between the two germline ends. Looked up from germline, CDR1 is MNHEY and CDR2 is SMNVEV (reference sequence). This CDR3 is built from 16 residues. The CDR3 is CASSPIEGFGVYGYTF. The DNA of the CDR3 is TGTGCCAGCAGTCCAATAGAGGGCTTCGGTGTATATGGCTACACCTTC.

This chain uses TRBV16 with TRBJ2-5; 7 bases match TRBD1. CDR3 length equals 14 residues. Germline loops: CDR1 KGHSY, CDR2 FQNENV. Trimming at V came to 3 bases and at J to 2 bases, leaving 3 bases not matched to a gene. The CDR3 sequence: CASSHWGQQETQYF. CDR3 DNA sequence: TGTGCCAGCAGCCATTGGGGACAGCAAGAGACCCAGTACTTC.

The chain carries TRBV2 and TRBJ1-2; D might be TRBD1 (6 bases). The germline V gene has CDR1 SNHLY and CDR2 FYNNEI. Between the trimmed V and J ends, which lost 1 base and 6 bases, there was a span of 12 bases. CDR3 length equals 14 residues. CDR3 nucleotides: TGTGCCAGCAGTGAAGGGGCAGGGGCGGATGGCTACACCTTC. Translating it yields CASSEGAGADGYTF.

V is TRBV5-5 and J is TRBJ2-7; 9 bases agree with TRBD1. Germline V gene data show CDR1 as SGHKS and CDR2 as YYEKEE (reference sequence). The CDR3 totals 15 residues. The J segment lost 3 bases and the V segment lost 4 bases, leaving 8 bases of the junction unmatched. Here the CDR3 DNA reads TGTGCCAGCAGCCCCGAAGGGACAGGGTTCTACGAGCAGTACTTC. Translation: CASSPEGTGFYEQYF. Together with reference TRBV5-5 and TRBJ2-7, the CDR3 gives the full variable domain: DAGVTQSPTHLIKTRGQQVTLRCSPISGHKSVSWYQQVLGQGPQFIFQYYEKEERGRGNFPDRFSARQFPNYSSELNVNALLLGDSALYLCASSPEGTGFYEQYFGPGTRLTVT.

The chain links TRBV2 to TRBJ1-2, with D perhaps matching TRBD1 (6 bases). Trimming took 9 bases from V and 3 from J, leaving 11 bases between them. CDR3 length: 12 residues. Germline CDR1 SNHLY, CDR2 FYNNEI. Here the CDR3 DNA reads TGTGCCAGGACAGGAGAGGACTATGGCTACACCTTC. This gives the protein CARTGEDYGYTF.

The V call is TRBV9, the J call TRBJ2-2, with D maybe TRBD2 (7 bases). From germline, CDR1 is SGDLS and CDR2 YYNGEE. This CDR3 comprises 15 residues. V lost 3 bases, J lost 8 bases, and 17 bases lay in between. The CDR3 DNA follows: TGTGCCAGCAGCGGCACTAGCGTTGGGACAGGGGAGCTGTTTTTT. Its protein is CASSGTSVGTGELFF.

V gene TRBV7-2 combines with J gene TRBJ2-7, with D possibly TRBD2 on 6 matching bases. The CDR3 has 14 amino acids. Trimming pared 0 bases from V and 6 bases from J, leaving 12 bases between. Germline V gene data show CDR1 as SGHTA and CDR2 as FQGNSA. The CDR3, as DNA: TGTGCCAGCAGCTTAGCGCCACTAGCTCGCGAGCAGTACTTC. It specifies CASSLAPLAREQYF.

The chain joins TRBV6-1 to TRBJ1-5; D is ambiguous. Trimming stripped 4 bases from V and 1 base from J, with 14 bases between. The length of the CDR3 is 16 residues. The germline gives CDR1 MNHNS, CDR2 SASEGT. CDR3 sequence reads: CASSGRTRRSNQPQHF. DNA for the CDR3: TGTGCCAGCAGTGGGAGGACGAGGAGAAGCAATCAGCCCCAGCATTTT.

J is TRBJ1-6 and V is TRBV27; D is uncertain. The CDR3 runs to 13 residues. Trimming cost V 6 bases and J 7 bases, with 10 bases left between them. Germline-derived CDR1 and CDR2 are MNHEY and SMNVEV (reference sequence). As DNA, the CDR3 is TGTGCCAGCAGCCCCCGGGGAAATTCACCCCTCCACTTT. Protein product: CASSPRGNSPLHF.

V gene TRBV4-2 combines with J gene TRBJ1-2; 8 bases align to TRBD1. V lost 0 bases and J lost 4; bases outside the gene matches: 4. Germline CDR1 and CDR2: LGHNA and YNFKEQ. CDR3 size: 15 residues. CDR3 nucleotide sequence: TGTGCCAGCAGCCAAGACTCCGGACAGGGCTATGGCTACACCTTC. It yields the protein CASSQDSGQGYGYTF.

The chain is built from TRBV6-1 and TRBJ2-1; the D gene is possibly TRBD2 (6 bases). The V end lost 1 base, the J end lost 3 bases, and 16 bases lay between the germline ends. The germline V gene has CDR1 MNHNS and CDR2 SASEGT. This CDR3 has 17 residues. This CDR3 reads CASSEEGGDFIYNEQFF. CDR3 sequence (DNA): TGTGCCAGCAGTGAAGAGGGTGGGGACTTCATCTACAATGAGCAGTTCTTC.

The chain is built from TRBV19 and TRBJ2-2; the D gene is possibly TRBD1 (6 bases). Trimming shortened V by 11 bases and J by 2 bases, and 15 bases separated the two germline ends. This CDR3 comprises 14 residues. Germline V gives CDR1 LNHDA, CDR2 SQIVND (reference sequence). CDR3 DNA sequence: TGTGCCGGTACGTGGGGACAAAACACCGGGGAGCTGTTTTTT. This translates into CAGTWGQNTGELFF.

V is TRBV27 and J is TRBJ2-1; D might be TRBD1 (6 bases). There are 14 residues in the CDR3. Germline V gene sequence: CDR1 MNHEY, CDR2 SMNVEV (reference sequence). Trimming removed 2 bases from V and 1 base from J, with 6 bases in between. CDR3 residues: CASSLQGSYNEQFF. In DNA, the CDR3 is TGTGCCAGCAGTTTACAGGGGTCCTACAATGAGCAGTTCTTC.

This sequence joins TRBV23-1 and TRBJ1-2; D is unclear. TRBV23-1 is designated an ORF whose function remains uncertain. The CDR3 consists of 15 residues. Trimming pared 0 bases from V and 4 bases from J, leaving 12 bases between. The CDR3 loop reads CASSQSSGLGYGYTF. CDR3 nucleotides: TGCGCCAGCAGTCAATCGTCCGGGTTGGGCTATGGCTACACCTTC.

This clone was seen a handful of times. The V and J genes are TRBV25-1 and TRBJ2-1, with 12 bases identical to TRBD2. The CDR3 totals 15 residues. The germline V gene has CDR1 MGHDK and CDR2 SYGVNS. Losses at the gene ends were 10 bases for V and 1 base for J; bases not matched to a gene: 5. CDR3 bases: TGTGCCACTATGGGACTAGCGGGTTCCTACAATGAGCAGTTCTTC. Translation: CATMGLAGSYNEQFF.

This CDR3 reads CASRTQGQGEGGPQHF. Here the CDR3 DNA reads TGTGCCAGCAGAACCCAAGGACAGGGGGAGGGAGGGCCCCAGCATTTT. V is TRBV27 and J is TRBJ1-5, with 10 nucleotides matching TRBD1. This CDR3 comprises 16 residues. CDR1 and CDR2 from the germline V gene are MNHEY and SMNVEV (reference sequence). The ends lost 6 bases at V and 9 bases at J; junction bases unmatched: 14.

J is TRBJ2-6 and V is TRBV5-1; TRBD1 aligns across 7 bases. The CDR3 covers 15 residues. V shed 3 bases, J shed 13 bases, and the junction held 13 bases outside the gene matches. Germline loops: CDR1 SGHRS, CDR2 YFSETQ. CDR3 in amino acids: CASSSRDSGPGVLTF. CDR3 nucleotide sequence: TGCGCCAGCAGCTCCCGGGACAGCGGACCAGGGGTCCTGACTTTC. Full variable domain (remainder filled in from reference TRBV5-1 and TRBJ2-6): KAGVTQTPRYLIKTRGQQVTLSCSPISGHRSVSWYQQTPGQGLQFLFEYFSETQRNKGNFPGRFSGRQFSNSRSEMNVSTLELGDSALYLCASSSRDSGPGVLTFGAGSRLTVL.

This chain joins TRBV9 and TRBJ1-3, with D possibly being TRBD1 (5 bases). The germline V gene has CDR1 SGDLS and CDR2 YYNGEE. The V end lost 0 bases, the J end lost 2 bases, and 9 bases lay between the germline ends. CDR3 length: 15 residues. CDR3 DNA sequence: TGTGCCAGCAGCGTAGAGCAGGGCGCTGGAAACACCATATATTTT. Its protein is CASSVEQGAGNTIYF.

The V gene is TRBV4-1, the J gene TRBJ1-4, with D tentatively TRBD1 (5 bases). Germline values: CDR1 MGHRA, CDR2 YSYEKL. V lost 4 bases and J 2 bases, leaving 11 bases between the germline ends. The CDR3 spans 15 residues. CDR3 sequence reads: CASSPLGGTNEKLFF. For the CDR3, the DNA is TGCGCCAGCAGCCCTCTGGGGGGGACTAATGAAAAACTGTTTTTT.

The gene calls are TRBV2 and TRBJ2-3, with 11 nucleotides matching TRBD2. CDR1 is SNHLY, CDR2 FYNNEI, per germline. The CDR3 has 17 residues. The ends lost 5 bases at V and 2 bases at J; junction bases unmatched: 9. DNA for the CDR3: TGTGCCAGCAGTCGCGGGACTAGCGGAGTCTTCACAGATACGCAGTATTTT. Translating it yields CASSRGTSGVFTDTQYF. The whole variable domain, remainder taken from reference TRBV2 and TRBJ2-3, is EPEVTQTPSHQVTQMGQEVILRCVPISNHLYFYWYRQILGQKVEFLVSFYNNEISEKSEIFDDQFSVERPDGSNFTLKIRSTKLEDSAMYFCASSRGTSGVFTDTQYFGPGTRLTVL.

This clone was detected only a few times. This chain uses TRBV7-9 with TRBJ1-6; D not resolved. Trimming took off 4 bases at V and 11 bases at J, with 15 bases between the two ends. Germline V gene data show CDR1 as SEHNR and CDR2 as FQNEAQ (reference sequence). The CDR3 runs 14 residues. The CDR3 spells CASSYINSPAPLHF. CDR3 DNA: TGTGCCAGCAGCTATATCAACAGCCCCGCACCCCTCCACTTT.